This TCR beta chain was captured in a study of shared clonotypes between healthy human individuals. To note about this clone: Its matching antigen is unknown.

Each of the donors was a healthy adult who was HIV-negative and had not had a recent acute infection or vaccination. Donors comprised only Caucasian adults living in Nashville, Tennessee. Findings and limits, study-wide: Shared clonotypes: about 5.3% naive CD4, roughly 3.5% naive CD8, roughly 2.4% memory CD4, approximately 0.41% memory CD8. Generally, naive subsets (rather than memory subsets) showed larger estimated richness.

The V gene lost 0 bases and the J gene lost 6 bases, with 8 bases spanning the gap. In germline, CDR1 is LGHNA, CDR2 YSLEER. This CDR3 has 14 residues. The data were produced by immunoSEQ multiplex PCR, yet TCRdb's version contains in-frame clones alone and is incomplete. In the table there are approximately 2.3 million clones, approximately 93% of which are singletons. The sequencing input was naive CD4+ T cells from PBMCs. The sample's subset: CD45RA+ positively selected. The rearrangement uses TRBV4-3 and TRBJ2-2; D is perhaps TRBD2 (5 bases). The TCR originated in a man between 18 and 35 years old in good health. Some clones in this sample may be carry-over from other donors' samples. The CDR3 region is CASSQEPGAGELFF. The CDR3 DNA follows: TGCGCCAGCAGCCAAGAGCCCGGGGCCGGGGAGCTGTTTTTT.